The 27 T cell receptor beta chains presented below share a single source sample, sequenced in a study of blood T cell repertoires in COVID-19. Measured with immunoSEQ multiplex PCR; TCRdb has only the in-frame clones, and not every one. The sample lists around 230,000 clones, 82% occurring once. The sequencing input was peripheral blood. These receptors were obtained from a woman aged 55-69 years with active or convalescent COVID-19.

The CDR3 DNA sequence: TGTGCCAGCAGCTTAGGCGCAGGATCCTCACCCCTCCACTTT. This sequence encodes CASSLGAGSSPLHF. The chain is built from TRBV7-9 and TRBJ1-6; D gene uncertain. Germline CDR1 reads SEHNR; CDR2 reads FQNEAQ (reference sequence). The CDR3 runs to 14 residues. Trimming left V 1 base short and J 10 bases short, with 11 bases between.

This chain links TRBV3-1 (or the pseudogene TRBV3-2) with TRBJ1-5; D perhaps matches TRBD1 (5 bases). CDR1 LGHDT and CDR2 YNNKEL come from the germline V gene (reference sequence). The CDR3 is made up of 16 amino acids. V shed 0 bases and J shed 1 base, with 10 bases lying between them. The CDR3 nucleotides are TGTGCCAGCAGCCAAGATCTCAGGGCCAGCAATCAGCCCCAGCATTTT. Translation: CASSQDLRASNQPQHF.

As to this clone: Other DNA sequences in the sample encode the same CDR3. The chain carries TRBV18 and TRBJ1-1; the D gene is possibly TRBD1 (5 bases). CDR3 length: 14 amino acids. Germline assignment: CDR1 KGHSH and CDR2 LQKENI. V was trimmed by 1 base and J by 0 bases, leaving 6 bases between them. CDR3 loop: CASSPQGVNTEAFF. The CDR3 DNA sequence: TGTGCCAGCTCACCACAAGGGGTGAACACTGAAGCTTTCTTT.

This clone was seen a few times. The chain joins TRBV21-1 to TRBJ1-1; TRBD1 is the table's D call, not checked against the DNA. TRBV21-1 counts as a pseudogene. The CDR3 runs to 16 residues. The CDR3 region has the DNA TGTGCCAGCAGCAAAGCTCGCTCTACAGGGCACCGGGAAGCTTTCTTT. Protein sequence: CASSKARSTGHREAFF.

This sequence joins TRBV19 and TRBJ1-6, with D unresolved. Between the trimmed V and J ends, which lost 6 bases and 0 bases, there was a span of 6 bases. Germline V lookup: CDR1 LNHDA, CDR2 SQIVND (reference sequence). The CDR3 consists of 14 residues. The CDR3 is CASRTSSYNSPLHF. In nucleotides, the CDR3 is TGTGCCAGTAGAACCAGCTCCTATAATTCACCCCTCCACTTT.

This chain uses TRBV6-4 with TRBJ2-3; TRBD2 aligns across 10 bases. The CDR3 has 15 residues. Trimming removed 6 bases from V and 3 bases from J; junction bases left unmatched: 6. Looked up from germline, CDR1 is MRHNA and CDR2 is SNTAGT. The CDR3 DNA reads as TGTGCCAGCAGCGAGCGGGGGGGCTTAACAGATACGCAGTATTTT. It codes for CASSERGGLTDTQYF.

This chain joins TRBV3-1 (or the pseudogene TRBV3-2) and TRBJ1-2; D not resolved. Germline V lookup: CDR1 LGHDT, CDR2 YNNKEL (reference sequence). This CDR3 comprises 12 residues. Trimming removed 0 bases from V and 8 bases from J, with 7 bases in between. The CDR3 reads CASSQDSRGYTF. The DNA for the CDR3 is TGTGCCAGCAGCCAAGATTCACGGGGCTACACCTTC.

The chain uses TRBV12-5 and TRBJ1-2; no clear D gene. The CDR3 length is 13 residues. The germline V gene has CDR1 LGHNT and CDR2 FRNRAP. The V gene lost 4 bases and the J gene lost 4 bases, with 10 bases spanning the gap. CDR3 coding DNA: TGTGCTAGTGGTTCCCAGGCAAGCTATGGCTACACCTTC. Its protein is CASGSQASYGYTF.

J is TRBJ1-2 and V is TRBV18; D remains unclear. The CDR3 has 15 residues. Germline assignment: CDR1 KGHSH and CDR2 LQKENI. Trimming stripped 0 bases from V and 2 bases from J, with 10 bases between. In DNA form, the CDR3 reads TGTGCCAGCTCACCACCCTCTCAGACAAACTATGGCTACACCTTC. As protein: CASSPPSQTNYGYTF.

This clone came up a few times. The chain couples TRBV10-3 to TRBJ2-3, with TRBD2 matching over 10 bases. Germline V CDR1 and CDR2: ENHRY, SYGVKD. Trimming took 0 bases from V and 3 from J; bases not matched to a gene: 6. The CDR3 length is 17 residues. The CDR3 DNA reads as TGTGCCATCAGTGAGTCGAAACTAGCGGGGAGGACAGATACGCAGTATTTT. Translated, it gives CAISESKLAGRTDTQYF.

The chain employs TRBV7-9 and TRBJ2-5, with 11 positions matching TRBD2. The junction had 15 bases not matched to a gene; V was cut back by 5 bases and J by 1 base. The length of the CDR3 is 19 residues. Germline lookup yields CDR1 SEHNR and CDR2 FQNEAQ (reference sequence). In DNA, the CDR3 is TGTGCCAGCAGCCCTATTACTGGTTGGACTAGCGGGTTCCAAGAGACCCAGTACTTC. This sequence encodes CASSPITGWTSGFQETQYF.

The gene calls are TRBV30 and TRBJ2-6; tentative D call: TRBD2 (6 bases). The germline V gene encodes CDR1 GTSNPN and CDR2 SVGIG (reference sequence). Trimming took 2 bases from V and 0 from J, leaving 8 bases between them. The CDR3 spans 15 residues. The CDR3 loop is CAWSWGDSGANVLTF. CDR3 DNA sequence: TGTGCCTGGAGTTGGGGGGACTCTGGGGCCAACGTCCTGACTTTC.

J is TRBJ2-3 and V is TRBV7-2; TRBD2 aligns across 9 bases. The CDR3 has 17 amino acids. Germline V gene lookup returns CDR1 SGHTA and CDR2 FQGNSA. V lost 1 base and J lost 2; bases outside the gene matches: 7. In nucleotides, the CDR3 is TGTGCCAGCAGCTTAGGCAGCGGGGGGCCATACACAGATACGCAGTATTTT. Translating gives CASSLGSGGPYTDTQYF.

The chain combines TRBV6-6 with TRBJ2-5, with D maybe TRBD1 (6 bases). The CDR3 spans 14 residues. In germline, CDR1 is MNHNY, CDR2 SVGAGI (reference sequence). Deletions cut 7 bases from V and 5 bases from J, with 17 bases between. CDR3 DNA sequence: TGTGCCAGCAAACCAGGGGTCTTTGAGGAGACCCAGTACTTC. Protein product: CASKPGVFEETQYF.

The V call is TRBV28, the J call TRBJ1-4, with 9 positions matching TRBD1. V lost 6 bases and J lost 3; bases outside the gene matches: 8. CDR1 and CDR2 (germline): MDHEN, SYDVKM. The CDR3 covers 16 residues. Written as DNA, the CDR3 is TGTGCCAGCAGAGTCCCGGGACAGGGACCTAATGAAAAACTGTTTTTT. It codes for CASRVPGQGPNEKLFF.

The CDR3 DNA reads TGTGCCAGCAGCCAGCAACTTAACTATGGCTACACCTTC. Translating it yields CASSQQLNYGYTF. The chain recombines TRBV14 with TRBJ1-2; D is undetermined. The CDR3 has 13 residues. Trimming cost V 3 bases and J 1 base, with 6 bases left between them. The germline CDR1 and CDR2 sequences are SGHDN and FVKESK.

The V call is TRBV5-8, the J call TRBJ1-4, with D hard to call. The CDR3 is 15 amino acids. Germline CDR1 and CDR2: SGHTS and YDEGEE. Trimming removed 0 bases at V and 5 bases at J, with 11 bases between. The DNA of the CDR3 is TGTGCCAGCAGCTTGGGGACCGCTAGCAATGAAAAACTGTTTTTT. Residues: CASSLGTASNEKLFF.

Here the CDR3 DNA reads TGTGCCTGGAGGCCCAGGGGACGGTACGAGCAGTACTTC. It codes for CAWRPRGRYEQYF. This chain links TRBV30 with TRBJ2-7, with D maybe TRBD1 (6 bases). Germline V lookup: CDR1 GTSNPN, CDR2 SVGIG (reference sequence). This CDR3 has 13 amino acids. V was pared by 3 bases and J by 4 bases, with 13 bases between.

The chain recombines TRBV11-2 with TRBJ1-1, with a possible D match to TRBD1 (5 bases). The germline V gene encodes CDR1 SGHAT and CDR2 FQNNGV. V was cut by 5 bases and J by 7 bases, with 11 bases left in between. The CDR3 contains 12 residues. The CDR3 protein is CASSPDSFEAFF. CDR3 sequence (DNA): TGTGCCAGCAGCCCCGACAGTTTTGAAGCTTTCTTT.

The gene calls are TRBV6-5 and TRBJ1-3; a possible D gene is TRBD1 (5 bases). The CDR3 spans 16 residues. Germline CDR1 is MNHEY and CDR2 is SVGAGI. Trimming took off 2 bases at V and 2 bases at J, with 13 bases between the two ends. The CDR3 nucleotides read TGTGCCAGCAGTTACGGGGGGAATCTTCCTGGAAACACCATATATTTT. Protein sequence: CASSYGGNLPGNTIYF.

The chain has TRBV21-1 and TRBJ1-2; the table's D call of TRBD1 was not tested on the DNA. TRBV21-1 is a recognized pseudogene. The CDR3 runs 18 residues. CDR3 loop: CASSKGAPSGFGPYGYTF. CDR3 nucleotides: TGTGCCAGCAGCAAAGGGGCCCCCTCAGGGTTCGGCCCCTATGGCTACACCTTC.

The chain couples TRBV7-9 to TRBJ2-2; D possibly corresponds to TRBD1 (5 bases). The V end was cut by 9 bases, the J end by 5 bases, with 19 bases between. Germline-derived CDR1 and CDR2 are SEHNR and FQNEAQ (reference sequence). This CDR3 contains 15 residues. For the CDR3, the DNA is TGTGCCAGTCTCCAGGGCAGTCGAAATACCGGGGAGCTGTTTTTT. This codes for CASLQGSRNTGELFF.

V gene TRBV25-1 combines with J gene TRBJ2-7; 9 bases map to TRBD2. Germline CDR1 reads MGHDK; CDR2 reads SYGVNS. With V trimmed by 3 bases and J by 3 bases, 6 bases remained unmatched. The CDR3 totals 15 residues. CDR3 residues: CASSDLGGGVYEQYF. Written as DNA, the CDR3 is TGTGCCAGCAGTGACCTAGGCGGGGGGGTCTACGAGCAGTACTTC.

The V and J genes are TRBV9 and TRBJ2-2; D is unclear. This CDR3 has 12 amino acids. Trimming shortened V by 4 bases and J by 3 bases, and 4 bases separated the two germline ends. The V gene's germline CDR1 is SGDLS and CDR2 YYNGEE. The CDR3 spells CASSPYTGELFF. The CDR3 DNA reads TGTGCCAGCAGCCCATACACCGGGGAGCTGTTTTTT. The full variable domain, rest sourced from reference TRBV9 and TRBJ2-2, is DSGVTQTPKHLITATGQRVTLRCSPRSGDLSVYWYQQSLDQGLQFLIQYYNGEERAKGNILERFSAQQFPDLHSELNLSSLELGDSALYFCASSPYTGELFFGEGSRLTVL.

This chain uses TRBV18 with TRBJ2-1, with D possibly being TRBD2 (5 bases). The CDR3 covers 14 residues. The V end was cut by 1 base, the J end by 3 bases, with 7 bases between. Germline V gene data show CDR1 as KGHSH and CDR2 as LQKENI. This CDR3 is CASSPQRVYNEQFF. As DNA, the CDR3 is TGTGCCAGCTCACCACAGAGGGTCTACAATGAGCAGTTCTTC.

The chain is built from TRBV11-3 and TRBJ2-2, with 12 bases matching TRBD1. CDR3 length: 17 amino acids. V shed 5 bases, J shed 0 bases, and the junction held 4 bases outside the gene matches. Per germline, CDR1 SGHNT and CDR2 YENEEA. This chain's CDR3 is CASSKGQGASNTGELFF. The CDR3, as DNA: TGTGCCAGCAGCAAGGGACAGGGGGCTTCGAACACCGGGGAGCTGTTTTTT.

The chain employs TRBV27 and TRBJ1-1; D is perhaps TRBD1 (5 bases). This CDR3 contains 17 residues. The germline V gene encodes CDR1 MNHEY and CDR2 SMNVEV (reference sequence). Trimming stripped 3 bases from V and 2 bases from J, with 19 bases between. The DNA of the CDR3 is TGTGCCAGCAGTTTTTCGCCTCGGGGGAGGGTAAACACTGAAGCTTTCTTT. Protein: CASSFSPRGRVNTEAFF.